Described below is a single T cell receptor beta chain sequence and its context. This entry is derived from a study of blood T cell repertoires in COVID-19. This CDR3 comprises 15 residues. From germline, CDR1 is SGDLS and CDR2 YYNGEE. Trimming removed 6 bases from V and 0 bases from J, with 13 bases in between. TCRdb's copy holds only in-frame clones and misses some; the assay was immunoSEQ multiplex PCR. In the table there are approximately 300,000 clones, 89% of which are singletons. The study recruited people aged 18 to 89 years across about two dozen US areas. The sequenced material came from PBMCs or T cells enriched from blood (not recorded which). The source is a man aged 60-69 years who had recovered from COVID-19. The chain recombines TRBV9 with TRBJ1-3; D is ambiguous. CDR3 in DNA: TGTGCCAGCACCCCCGGTGAGGGCTCTGGAAACACCATATATTTT. Amino acids: CASTPGEGSGNTIYF.